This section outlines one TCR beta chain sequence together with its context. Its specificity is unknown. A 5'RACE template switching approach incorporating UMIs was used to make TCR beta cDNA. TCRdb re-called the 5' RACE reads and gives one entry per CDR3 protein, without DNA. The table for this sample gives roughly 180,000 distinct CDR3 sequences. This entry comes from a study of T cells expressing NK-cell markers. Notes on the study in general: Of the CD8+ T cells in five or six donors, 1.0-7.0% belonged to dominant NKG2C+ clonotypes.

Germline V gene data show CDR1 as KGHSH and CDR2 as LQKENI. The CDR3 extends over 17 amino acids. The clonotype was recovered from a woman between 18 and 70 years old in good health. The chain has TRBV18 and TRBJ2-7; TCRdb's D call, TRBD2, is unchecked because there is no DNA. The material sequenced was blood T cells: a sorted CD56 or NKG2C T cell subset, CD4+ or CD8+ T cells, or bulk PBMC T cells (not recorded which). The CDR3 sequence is CASSRNGGKAGGNEQYF.